This T cell receptor beta chain comes out of a study of cytomegalovirus exposure and HLA in healthy donors. For this clone: Its target is not known.

V lost 8 bases, J lost 1 base, and 12 bases lay in between. Germline values: CDR1 GTSNPN, CDR2 SVGIG (reference sequence). The CDR3 length is 13 residues. Researchers ran the PCR with 60 Vbeta and 13 Jbeta primers. As handled by the study authors: Later reanalysis found 75 million to 95 million unique TCR beta chains, approximately 11 million of them shared. Assay: immunoSEQ multiplex PCR; the TCRdb copy retains only in-frame clones and omits some. The DNA gave D and trimming, while V, J and clone size come from that table. The data contain 130,000 to 150,000 clones, about 80% of them seen just once; the ten biggest clones take up under 10%. The study's findings and limits: Within an earlier analysis, most TCR beta V segments proved productive either about 87% or about 30% of the time. The authors reported that TCR beta sequences could predict HLA-A and HLA-B alleles. These predictions were accurate for most subjects in the first cohort.

Despite likely unrecorded immune exposures, the donors were nominally healthy at the time of sampling. The V call is TRBV30, the J call TRBJ1-3; no reliable D call. The TCR originated in a woman in her sixties in good health and CMV-seropositive. The sample taken for sequencing was PBMCs. Here the CDR3 reads CAGSSGSGNTIYF. CDR3 DNA: TGTGCCGGTAGTTCGGGTTCTGGAAACACCATATATTTT. Supplemented by reference TRBV30 and TRBJ1-3, the full variable domain reads SQTIHQWPATLVQPVGSPLSLECTVEGTSNPNLYWYRQAAGRGLQLLFYSVGIGQISSEVPQNLSASRPQDRQFILSSKKLLLSDSGFYLCAGSSGSGNTIYFGEGSWLTVV.